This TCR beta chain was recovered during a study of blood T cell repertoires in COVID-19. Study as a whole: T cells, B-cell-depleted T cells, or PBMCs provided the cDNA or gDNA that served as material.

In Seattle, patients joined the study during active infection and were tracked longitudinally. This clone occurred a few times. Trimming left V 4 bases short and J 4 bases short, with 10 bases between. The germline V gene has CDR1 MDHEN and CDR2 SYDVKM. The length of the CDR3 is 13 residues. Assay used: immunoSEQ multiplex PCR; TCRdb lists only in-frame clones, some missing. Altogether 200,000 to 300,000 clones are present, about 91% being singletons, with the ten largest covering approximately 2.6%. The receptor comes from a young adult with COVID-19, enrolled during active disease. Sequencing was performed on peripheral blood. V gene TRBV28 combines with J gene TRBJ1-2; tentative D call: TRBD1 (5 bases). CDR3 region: CASSYGGIYGYTF. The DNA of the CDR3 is TGTGCCAGCAGTTACGGGGGAATCTATGGCTACACCTTC.